Following are 17 T cell receptor beta chains from one sample sequenced in a study of identical twins. TCRdb fed the 5' RACE reads into MiXCR, producing one record per CDR3 protein. The data show 550,000 to 700,000 distinct CDR3 sequences, roughly 9.5% seen once. These data were also reused for a study on yellow fever vaccine responses in identical twins.

Sequenced input: PBMCs. The source is a woman younger than 35 in good health.

V usage is TRBV27 and J usage is TRBJ2-3, with D possibly being TRBD2 (6 bases). V was shortened by 4 bases and J by 3 bases, with 14 bases between the two germline ends. Per the germline V gene, CDR1 is MNHEY and CDR2 is SMNVEV (reference sequence). The CDR3 is 15 residues long. Written as DNA, the CDR3 is TGTGCCAGCAGTTCCCCGCGGGGAACGACAGATACGCAGTATTTT. This encodes CASSSPRGTTDTQYF.

The CDR3 nucleotides are TGTGCCAGCAGCTTACGCACGGCCGGGGAGCTGTTTTTT. It codes for CASSLRTAGELFF. The J gene is TRBJ2-2, the V gene TRBV7-3; unclear D gene. The CDR3 extends over 13 amino acids. Germline CDR1 reads SGHTA; CDR2 reads FQGTGA. The V end lost 2 bases, the J end lost 6 bases, and 7 bases lay between the germline ends.

This clonotype was seen a few times. Written as DNA, the CDR3 is TGTGCCAGCAGGAGAGCCTACGTCGGGACTAGCGGGATCCCGAGAAACAATGAGCAGTTCTTC. It translates to CASRRAYVGTSGIPRNNEQFF. The V gene is TRBV28, the J gene TRBJ2-1; 13 bases align to TRBD2. V was clipped by 6 bases and J by 5 bases; unmatched bases: 22. This CDR3 contains 21 residues. The germline V gene has CDR1 MDHEN and CDR2 SYDVKM.

This clonotype has more than one count but fewer than ten. V is TRBV7-6 and J is TRBJ2-3; TRBD2 aligns across 13 bases. The V gene's germline CDR1 is SGHVS and CDR2 FNYEAQ. J gave up 7 bases and V 2 bases, and 9 bases lay outside the gene matches. The CDR3 extends over 17 amino acids. The CDR3 region is CASSLTSGGAFGNTQYF. The CDR3 nucleotides are TGTGCCAGCAGCTTAACTAGCGGGGGGGCCTTTGGAAATACGCAGTATTTT.

This clonotype was seen a few times. The chain recombines TRBV6-2 or TRBV6-3 with TRBJ2-7; 15 nucleotides line up with TRBD2. The V gene end was trimmed by 0 bases and the J gene end by 4 bases; junction bases not matched to a gene: 4. CDR3 size: 17 residues. The germline V gene encodes CDR1 MNHEY and CDR2 SVGEGT. CDR3: CASSYSGLAGGLYEQYF. The CDR3 bases are TGTGCCAGCAGTTACTCGGGACTAGCGGGAGGATTGTACGAGCAGTACTTC.

The rearrangement links TRBV5-5 to TRBJ2-5; D call uncertain. The CDR3 length is 16 residues. The germline V and J ends were trimmed by 3 bases and 1 base, with 16 bases remaining between them. Looked up from germline, CDR1 is SGHKS and CDR2 is YYEKEE (reference sequence). The CDR3 protein is CASSSKAIPSQETQYF. The CDR3 region has the DNA TGTGCCAGCAGCTCCAAGGCTATACCCAGCCAAGAGACCCAGTACTTC.

This clonotype was seen repeatedly, ten times or more. V is TRBV9 and J is TRBJ2-3; 7 bases fit TRBD2. This CDR3 has 17 residues. Losses at the gene ends were 1 base for V and 1 base for J; bases not matched to a gene: 9. CDR1 is SGDLS, CDR2 YYNGEE, per germline. The CDR3 DNA follows: TGTGCCAGCAGCGTAAGCCTCACAGCGGGGCGCACAGATACGCAGTATTTT. This encodes CASSVSLTAGRTDTQYF.

This sequence joins TRBV7-2 and TRBJ2-7; 8 nucleotides align to TRBD1. Trimming took 4 bases from V and 3 from J; bases not matched to a gene: 5. This CDR3 has 14 residues. CDR1 is SGHTA, CDR2 FQGNSA, per germline. The CDR3 is CASSSDRDDYEQYF. In DNA form, the CDR3 reads TGTGCCAGCAGCTCGGACAGGGACGACTACGAGCAGTACTTC.

This chain joins TRBV2 and TRBJ2-6; D is perhaps TRBD2 (5 bases). CDR1 is SNHLY, CDR2 FYNNEI, per germline. The CDR3 consists of 14 residues. V shed 4 bases and J shed 1 base, with 5 bases lying between them. The CDR3 nucleotides are TGTGCCAGCAGTGGGACTTCTGGGGCCAACGTCCTGACTTTC. This encodes CASSGTSGANVLTF.

V usage is TRBV28 and J usage is TRBJ1-3; possible D gene TRBD1, 6 bases. CDR3 length: 16 residues. Per the germline V gene, CDR1 is MDHEN and CDR2 is SYDVKM. V lost 7 bases to trimming and J lost 4 bases, with 20 bases between them. This CDR3 is CASTRDTGPFGNTIYF. In nucleotides, the CDR3 is TGTGCCAGCACTAGGGACACCGGGCCGTTCGGAAACACCATATATTTT.

This clonotype was counted many times. This chain links TRBV5-6 with TRBJ2-7; 11 bases are shared with TRBD1. Germline loops: CDR1 SGHDT, CDR2 YYEEEE. Trimming cost V 4 bases and J 7 bases; bases outside gene matches: 10. The CDR3 runs 15 residues. CDR3 nucleotide sequence: TGTGCCAGCAGCATAGGGACAGGGGGTCCGCGGGAGCAGTACTTC. It yields the protein CASSIGTGGPREQYF.

The J gene is TRBJ2-3, the V gene TRBV29-1; 10 bases line up with TRBD2. Germline V gives CDR1 SQVTM, CDR2 ANQGSEA. The CDR3 has 16 residues. The junction had 10 bases not matched to a gene; V was cut back by 4 bases and J by 3 bases. CDR3 in amino acids: CSVGGPSGGRTDTQYF. As DNA, the CDR3 is TGCAGCGTTGGGGGCCCTAGCGGGGGACGAACAGATACGCAGTATTTT.

The rearrangement uses TRBV6-5 and TRBJ2-1, with TRBD2 matching over 12 bases. In germline, CDR1 is MNHEY, CDR2 SVGAGI. The ends lost 0 bases at V and 8 bases at J; junction bases unmatched: 11. CDR3 size: 18 residues. In nucleotides, the CDR3 is TGTGCCAGCAGTTACTCGCGGTTTCTAGCGGGGGGGCTCGATGAGCAGTTCTTC. It specifies CASSYSRFLAGGLDEQFF.

This clonotype was seen only a few times. V usage is TRBV29-1 and J usage is TRBJ2-1; D is ambiguous. Germline lookup yields CDR1 SQVTM and CDR2 ANQGSEA. The CDR3 extends over 10 amino acids. V was shortened by 4 bases and J by 9 bases, with 7 bases between the two germline ends. The CDR3 reads CSVGNGEQFF. Here the CDR3 DNA reads TGCAGCGTTGGAAACGGTGAGCAGTTCTTC.

The table lists this clonotype with a few counts. V usage is TRBV5-1 and J usage is TRBJ2-2, with unresolved D. This CDR3 region has 15 residues. The germline gives CDR1 SGHRS, CDR2 YFSETQ. Between the trimmed V and J ends, which lost 0 bases and 3 bases, there was a span of 9 bases. For the CDR3, the DNA is TGCGCCAGCAGCTTGGCCAGGACGGACACCGGGGAGCTGTTTTTT. It specifies CASSLARTDTGELFF.

This clonotype was counted ten times or more. The chain recombines TRBV5-6 with TRBJ1-5; a weak D match, TRBD1 (6 bases). Germline V gives CDR1 SGHDT, CDR2 YYEEEE. There are 12 residues in the CDR3. V lost 1 base to trimming and J lost 9 bases, with 8 bases between them. In DNA, the CDR3 is TGTGCCAGCAGCTTGCAGGGGAGGCCCCAGCATTTT. This encodes CASSLQGRPQHF.

Ten or more counts support this clonotype. The chain combines TRBV6-2 or TRBV6-3 with TRBJ2-7; 7 nucleotides match TRBD2. The CDR3 is 17 residues long. The germline V gene has CDR1 MNHEY and CDR2 SVGEGT. V shed 11 bases and J 5 bases; nucleotides not matched to a gene: 24. DNA for the CDR3: TGTGCCGGCAACCCAATTGCGGGGGAGACCCTCCGGCACGAGCAGTACTTC. Protein: CAGNPIAGETLRHEQYF.